This T cell receptor (beta chain) emerged from a study of shared clonotypes between healthy human individuals. Overall study findings and caveats: Sharing across a handful of donors was seen in roughly 5% of naive CD4 clonotypes.

Deep-level running was used for the assay. Using around 180 ng DNA, approximately 30,000 T cell genomes, the sorted-subset replicate PCRs were run. Sequenced by immunoSEQ multiplex PCR; TCRdb stores in-frame clones only, minus some. There are approximately 98,000 clones in the sample; around 68% occur only once, and around 26% lies in the top ten. Concerning this clone: Its antigen is currently unknown. A far larger clone is a single base away, which makes a read error likely.

Each of the donors was a healthy adult who was HIV-negative and had not had a recent acute infection or vaccination. The sequencing sample was made of memory CD8+ T cells sorted from blood. Subset: CD45RO+ cells pooled with CCR7-negative TemRA cells. The TCR comes from a woman in her twenties or thirties in good health.

The CDR3 nucleotides read TGTGCCAGCAGTTTATTGCGGGGGGGGTTAGACGAGCAGTACTTC. Encoded protein: CASSLLRGGLDEQYF. This chain joins TRBV28 and TRBJ2-7, with TRBD2 identical over 9 bases. The CDR3 contains 15 residues. Trimming at V came to 1 base and at J to 5 bases, leaving 6 bases not matched to a gene. The V gene's germline CDR1 is MDHEN and CDR2 SYDVKM.